Sequencing of this T cell receptor beta chain was carried out in a study of human T cells and chemical hapten exposure. Time point specified: patch test 1, 2 weeks after DPC sensitization. As for treatment: therapeutic diphenylcyclopropenone sensitization with weekly scalp DPC. TCRdb recomputed calls from the RACE reads with MiXCR, one row per CDR3 protein. The profile covers about 340,000 distinct CDR3 sequences, with around 7% appearing a single time and about 8% taken by the ten largest. This clonotype was seen a few times. The CDR3 is 15 amino acids. V shed 1 base and J shed 1 base, with 10 bases lying between them. Germline CDR1 reads SGHNT; CDR2 reads YENEEA.

Here the sequenced sample was whole blood, taken in connection with sensitization to the hapten diphenylcyclopropenone (DPC). This chain connects TRBV11-3 to TRBJ2-5, with D possibly TRBD2 on 6 matching bases. The receptor was derived from a woman younger than 35 with alopecia areata. Some clones in this sample may be carry-over from other donors' samples. CDR3 region: CASSLVQGGQETQYF. The CDR3, as DNA: TGTGCCAGCAGCTTAGTCCAGGGAGGCCAAGAGACCCAGTACTTC.